These T cell receptor beta chains were read from a single sample in a study of blood T cell repertoires in COVID-19. The data were produced by immunoSEQ multiplex PCR, yet TCRdb's version contains in-frame clones alone and is incomplete. The sample holds about 72,000 clones, 82% seen once. Sequencing input: peripheral blood. The receptors were gathered from a human donor in a cohort sampled during active COVID-19. Each CDR3 is given without its conserved first and last residue.

j_call,v_call,cdr3_aa
TRBJ1-1,TRBV5-1,ASSLGGAGSTEAF
TRBJ2-7,TRBV11-2,ASSQLRVYEQY
TRBJ2-5,TRBV7-2,ASSLGVGGLETQY
TRBJ1-2,TRBV12-3/TRBV12-4,ASSTNWVGYT
TRBJ2-3,TRBV19,ASSPLAGDITDTQY
TRBJ2-7,TRBV7-2,ASSLVEGAGEQY
TRBJ1-2,TRBV5-4,ASSPPTQGET
TRBJ2-7,TRBV5-8,ASSFRQGIIRTYEQY
TRBJ1-1,TRBV28,ASSFLTVASNTEAF
TRBJ2-5,TRBV5-1,ASSPGTGRAGETQY
TRBJ2-7,TRBV10-1,ASSDSVTGHEQY
TRBJ2-5,TRBV27,ASRLLAGRGETQY